This is a list of T cell receptor beta chains from one sample in a study of CD8+CD57+ T cells in acquired aplastic anemia. TCRdb analysed the reads with MiXCR anew, one entry per CDR3 protein. Of some 180,000 distinct CDR3 sequences detected, around 60% appear once; the ten largest clones hold about 42%. Sequenced sample: sorted CD4+, CD8+, or CD8+CD57+ T cells (not recorded which) from PBMCs. The source of these receptors is a human donor with aplastic anemia. Each CDR3 is given with its conserved first and last residue. The D gene is left open where the match is weak. For some rows the clone size is stated as once, few or many, or as a class when expanded; others skip it.

clone_size: many; v_call: TRBV24-1; d_call: TRBD2; j_call: TRBJ2-5; cdr3_nt: TGTGCCACCAGTGATCTGACTAGCGGGGGGGCGGGAGAGACCCAGTACTTC; cdr3_aa: CATSDLTSGGAGETQYF
clone_size: -; v_call: TRBV7-3; d_call: TRBD2; j_call: TRBJ2-1; cdr3_nt: TGTGTCAGCAGCCAAAGCGGGAACAATGAGCAGTTCTTC; cdr3_aa: CVSSQSGNNEQFF
clone_size: -; v_call: TRBV7-3; d_call: -; j_call: TRBJ1-6; cdr3_nt: TGTGCCAGCAGCTTACAGGGAAACAACGAATCACCCCTCCACTTT; cdr3_aa: CASSLQGNNESPLHF
clone_size: -; v_call: TRBV19; d_call: -; j_call: TRBJ2-7; cdr3_nt: TGTGCCAGTAAGGGTGACACCGGGGACGAGCAGTACTTC; cdr3_aa: CASKGDTGDEQYF
clone_size: -; v_call: TRBV2; d_call: -; j_call: TRBJ2-7; cdr3_nt: TGTGCCAGCCGGGGAGTTCAGGGGGGCGGCGAGCAGTACTTC; cdr3_aa: CASRGVQGGGEQYF
clone_size: once; v_call: TRBV20-1; d_call: TRBD2; j_call: TRBJ2-1; cdr3_nt: TGCAGTGCTAGGCCTCCGGGACTAGCTACCGACAATGAGCAGTTCTTC; cdr3_aa: CSARPPGLATDNEQFF
clone_size: many; v_call: TRBV7-6; d_call: -; j_call: TRBJ2-2; cdr3_nt: TGTGCCAGCAGCTTAGAGTCACCCGGGGAGCTGTTTTTT; cdr3_aa: CASSLESPGELFF
clone_size: -; v_call: TRBV10-3; d_call: -; j_call: TRBJ1-4; cdr3_nt: TGTGCCAGCAGTCTCTGGGGCAGGACTGAAAAACTGTTTTTT; cdr3_aa: CASSLWGRTEKLFF
clone_size: few; v_call: TRBV25-1; d_call: -; j_call: TRBJ1-4; cdr3_nt: TGTGCCAGCAGTGGAGGACAGCTAGCAACTAATGAAAAACTGTTTTTT; cdr3_aa: CASSGGQLATNEKLFF
clone_size: -; v_call: TRBV12-3/TRBV12-4; d_call: -; j_call: TRBJ2-7; cdr3_nt: TGTGCCAGCAGGGACCGGCTGTCGCCTGGAGGCGAGCAGTACTTC; cdr3_aa: CASRDRLSPGGEQYF
clone_size: -; v_call: TRBV2; d_call: TRBD2; j_call: TRBJ2-7; cdr3_nt: TGTGCCAGCAAGGGCTTTACTAGCGGCTCCTACGAGCAGTACTTC; cdr3_aa: CASKGFTSGSYEQYF
clone_size: once; v_call: TRBV4-1; d_call: -; j_call: TRBJ1-2; cdr3_nt: TGCGCCAGTGTTAGGACAGCTATATTCGGCTGGGGCTACACCTTC; cdr3_aa: CASVRTAIFGWGYTF
clone_size: -; v_call: TRBV10-3; d_call: TRBD2; j_call: TRBJ2-7; cdr3_nt: TGTGCCAGCAGATTGACTAGCGGCTACGAGCAGTACTTC; cdr3_aa: CASRLTSGYEQYF
clone_size: -; v_call: TRBV20-1; d_call: -; j_call: TRBJ2-5; cdr3_nt: TGCAGTGCCCTGGGGGAGGGGGCTGAGACCCAGTACTTC; cdr3_aa: CSALGEGAETQYF
clone_size: -; v_call: TRBV6-4; d_call: TRBD2; j_call: TRBJ2-1; cdr3_nt: TGTGCCAGCAGTGAAAGCGGGAGGGAGCAGTTCTTC; cdr3_aa: CASSESGREQFF
clone_size: -; v_call: TRBV7-6; d_call: -; j_call: TRBJ1-1; cdr3_nt: TGTGCCAGCGGTCTCACCGACAGGAACACTGAAGCTTTCTTT; cdr3_aa: CASGLTDRNTEAFF
clone_size: once; v_call: TRBV10-2; d_call: TRBD2; j_call: TRBJ2-7; cdr3_nt: TGCGCCAGCAGAGAAATCGCGGGAGCTGCGTACGAGCAGTACTTC; cdr3_aa: CASREIAGAAYEQYF
clone_size: -; v_call: TRBV14; d_call: -; j_call: TRBJ1-2; cdr3_nt: TGTGCCAGCAGCCCGTACCCTCTCGAGGCCCTCACCTTC; cdr3_aa: CASSPYPLEALTF
clone_size: many; v_call: TRBV9; d_call: -; j_call: TRBJ2-3; cdr3_nt: TGTGCCAGCAGCGTAGAGGGTCTTCAGGGAGATACGCAGTATTTT; cdr3_aa: CASSVEGLQGDTQYF
clone_size: -; v_call: TRBV7-2; d_call: -; j_call: TRBJ2-5; cdr3_nt: TGTGCCAGCAGCAATGGAGGGAGACTGGAGACCCAGTACTTC; cdr3_aa: CASSNGGRLETQYF
clone_size: many; v_call: TRBV13; d_call: TRBD1; j_call: TRBJ2-5; cdr3_nt: TGTGCCAGCAGCTCGACGGACAGGGGGGGACTCAGGGAGACCCAGTACTTC; cdr3_aa: CASSSTDRGGLRETQYF
clone_size: -; v_call: TRBV24-1; d_call: TRBD1; j_call: TRBJ1-2; cdr3_nt: TGTGCCACTAGTGACCCGACAGGGTACGGAGACTATGGCTACACCTTC; cdr3_aa: CATSDPTGYGDYGYTF
clone_size: -; v_call: TRBV24-1; d_call: -; j_call: TRBJ2-5; cdr3_nt: TGTGCCACCAGTGATCGCCCGTGGAGGGTCGGTGGAGAGACCCAGTACTTC; cdr3_aa: CATSDRPWRVGGETQYF
clone_size: -; v_call: TRBV2; d_call: -; j_call: TRBJ2-1; cdr3_nt: TGTGCCAGCTTCCGAGAGACTCCAGGGCGCAATGAGCAGTTCTTC; cdr3_aa: CASFRETPGRNEQFF
clone_size: -; v_call: TRBV7-3; d_call: -; j_call: TRBJ1-6; cdr3_nt: TGTGCCAGCAGCTTAGCGCAGGAAGCCACCCTCCACTTT; cdr3_aa: CASSLAQEATLHF
clone_size: -; v_call: TRBV7-8; d_call: TRBD1; j_call: TRBJ1-2; cdr3_nt: TGTGCCAGCAGCTTAGAGACAGGGGCTAACTATGGCTACACCTTC; cdr3_aa: CASSLETGANYGYTF
clone_size: once; v_call: TRBV25-1; d_call: -; j_call: TRBJ2-1; cdr3_nt: TGTGCCAGCAGTGACGCTATAGTAGATGAGCAGTTCTTC; cdr3_aa: CASSDAIVDEQFF
clone_size: -; v_call: TRBV6-1; d_call: -; j_call: TRBJ1-5; cdr3_nt: TGTGCCAGCAGGGGAGGTTTCGGACAGACCTATGGCAATCAGCCCCAGCATTTT; cdr3_aa: CASRGGFGQTYGNQPQHF
clone_size: many; v_call: TRBV10-1; d_call: TRBD1; j_call: TRBJ1-5; cdr3_nt: TGCGCCAGCGGCGGACCTGGACAGGGGGCCTCTAGCAATCAGCCCCAGCATTTT; cdr3_aa: CASGGPGQGASSNQPQHF
clone_size: -; v_call: TRBV19; d_call: TRBD2; j_call: TRBJ2-1; cdr3_nt: TGTGCCAGTAGTACAACTAGCGGGGGGTGGAGGACCTACAATGAGCAGTTCTTC; cdr3_aa: CASSTTSGGWRTYNEQFF
clone_size: -; v_call: TRBV2; d_call: -; j_call: TRBJ1-4; cdr3_nt: TGTGCCAGCAGCTTAGGCCCTACGGAGGGGTCGGATGAAAAACTGTTTTTT; cdr3_aa: CASSLGPTEGSDEKLFF
clone_size: -; v_call: TRBV24-1; d_call: TRBD2; j_call: TRBJ2-3; cdr3_nt: TGTGCCACCAGTGATTCGGCGGGCGGGAGGACGCAGTATTTT; cdr3_aa: CATSDSAGGRTQYF